Listed below are T cell receptor beta chains from one sample, sequenced in a study of cytomegalovirus exposure and HLA in healthy donors. Assay used: immunoSEQ multiplex PCR; TCRdb lists only in-frame clones, some missing. The profile shows roughly 240,000 clones, around 80% of them singletons. The sample comprised PBMCs. The source is a boy between 10 and 17 years old in good health and CMV-seronegative. Both conserved end residues are part of each CDR3. D genes are given only for firm matches. The size of a clone is reported for some rows only, either as once, few or many, or as a class for expanded clones.

>.|TRBV11-3|TRBD1|TRBJ2-2
TGTGCCAGCAGCTTAGGCGCAGGGGGGAACACCGGGGAGCTGTTTTTT
CASSLGAGGNTGELFF
>.|TRBV14|TRBD1|TRBJ1-2
TGTGCCAGCAAGACTACAGGGGGCTATGGCTACACCTTC
CASKTTGGYGYTF
>.|TRBV7-9|.|TRBJ1-2
TGTGCCAGCAGTTACTCTCTCATCGAGGGCTACACCTTC
CASSYSLIEGYTF
>.|TRBV4-1|.|TRBJ1-4
TGCGCCAGCACCCCAACAGTCAGGCCTAATGAAAAACTGTTTTTT
CASTPTVRPNEKLFF
>.|TRBV11-2|.|TRBJ2-6
TGTGCCAGCAGCTTACGGGGTAACCTCCTGACTTTC
CASSLRGNLLTF
>.|TRBV5-8|.|TRBJ2-7
TGTGCCAGCAGCTTGCCCCAGGGCGCATTACACTACGAGCAGTACTTC
CASSLPQGALHYEQYF
>.|TRBV30|.|TRBJ2-3
TGTGCCTGGAGTCCAACTATGGATACGCAGTATTTT
CAWSPTMDTQYF
>.|TRBV19|TRBD2|TRBJ2-7
TGTGCCAGTAGTAACGAACTAGCGGGAGGGATCTCCTACGAGCAGTACTTC
CASSNELAGGISYEQYF
>few|TRBV4-1|TRBD1|TRBJ1-1
TGCGCCAGCAGCCAAGACGGACAGGGTAGCTCCATGAACACTGAAGCTTTCTTT
CASSQDGQGSSMNTEAFF
>few|TRBV2|TRBD2|TRBJ2-5
TGTGCCAGCAGGGGGACTAGCGGGGGGGAAGAGACCCAGTACTTC
CASRGTSGGEETQYF
>.|TRBV27|TRBD1|TRBJ1-5
TGTGCCAGCAGCCCAGACAGGGAAGGGCCCCAGCATTTT
CASSPDREGPQHF
>.|TRBV20-1|TRBD1|TRBJ2-5
TGCAGTGCCCGGGACAGCGGGACCCAGTACTTC
CSARDSGTQYF
>once|TRBV6-4|.|TRBJ1-5
TGTGCCAGCAGTGACTCGGGCGGCAATCAGCCCCAGCATTTT
CASSDSGGNQPQHF